The 6 T cell receptor beta chains presented below share a single source sample, sequenced in a study of regulatory T cells in long-lasting Graves disease. The time point denotes: newly diagnosed GD, antithyroid drugs for less than 3 months. PBMC-extracted RNA yielded the TCR library. Investigators prepared the TCR beta libraries by applying iRepertoire HTBI primers and Arm-PCR of CDR3 regions. Using its own MiXCR run on the multiplex PCR reads, TCRdb lists one record per CDR3 protein. The data show hundreds of thousands of distinct CDR3 sequences, with approximately 15% seen just once and 18% held by the top ten. Separately, the same data were catalogued under a study of T cells in Graves' hyperthyroidism and ophthalmopathy.

Here the sequenced sample was peripheral blood mononuclear cells (PBMCs), taken at new diagnosis, from a patient treated with antithyroid drugs. These receptor sequences come from a woman in her 30s with Graves disease.

This clonotype was counted ten times or more. The chain combines TRBV28 with TRBJ2-1; TRBD1 matches 9 bases. This CDR3 is 15 amino acids long. Germline CDR1 and CDR2: MDHEN and SYDVKM. The ends lost 10 bases at V and 9 bases at J; junction bases unmatched: 16. In nucleotides, the CDR3 is TGTGCCAATTCTCCGGGGACAGGGAACAGGGGTGAGCAGTTCTTC. This sequence encodes CANSPGTGNRGEQFF. The whole variable domain, filled in from reference TRBV28 and TRBJ2-1, reads DVKVTQSSRYLVKRTGEKVFLECVQDMDHENMFWYRQDPGLGLRLIYFSYDVKMKEKGDIPEGYSVSREKKERFSLILESASTNQTSMYLCANSPGTGNRGEQFFGPGTRLTVL.

This clonotype has a count of ten or more. The genes are TRBV27 and TRBJ2-5; D perhaps matches TRBD2 (5 bases). The length of the CDR3 is 14 residues. V was pared by 3 bases and J by 5 bases, with 13 bases between. Looked up from germline, CDR1 is MNHEY and CDR2 is SMNVEV (reference sequence). The CDR3 bases are TGTGCCAGCAGTTTGACGACTACGGGGGAGACCCAGTACTTC. Protein product: CASSLTTTGETQYF.

The V gene is TRBV27, the J gene TRBJ1-6; the D is unclear. Germline V CDR1 and CDR2: MNHEY, SMNVEV (reference sequence). V gave up 5 bases and J gave up 6 bases, with 8 bases separating them. The CDR3 is 13 amino acids. In DNA, the CDR3 is TGTGCCAGCAGTCAAAAGAGTAATTCACCCCTCCACTTT. Protein product: CASSQKSNSPLHF.

In this sample, this clonotype turned up a few times. V is TRBV6-1 and J is TRBJ2-2; D perhaps matches TRBD1 (6 bases). CDR3 length equals 15 residues. Germline CDR1 is MNHNS and CDR2 is SASEGT. Trimming shortened V by 6 bases and J by 1 base, and 12 bases separated the two germline ends. CDR3 sequence reads: CASRTLQGNTGELFF. The CDR3 DNA reads as TGTGCCAGCAGGACCTTACAGGGGAACACCGGGGAGCTGTTTTTT.

The sample holds a few counts of this clonotype. The genes are TRBV7-2 and TRBJ2-3, with TRBD2 identical over 7 bases. This CDR3 region has 17 residues. Per the germline V gene, CDR1 is SGHTA and CDR2 is FQGNSA. J gave up 5 bases and V 1 base, and 12 bases lay outside the gene matches. The CDR3 sequence: CASSLGVGGLEGDTQYF. CDR3 coding DNA: TGTGCCAGCAGCTTAGGGGTGGGAGGGCTTGAAGGAGATACGCAGTATTTT.

This clonotype was seen at least ten times. The chain couples TRBV3-1 to TRBJ1-2; no definite D call. CDR3 size: 12 residues. Trimming removed 0 bases from V and 3 bases from J, with 2 bases in between. Germline CDR1 reads LGHDT; CDR2 reads YNNKEL (reference sequence). The CDR3 nucleotides read TGTGCCAGCAGCCAAGATCACTATGGCTACACCTTC. Protein product: CASSQDHYGYTF.